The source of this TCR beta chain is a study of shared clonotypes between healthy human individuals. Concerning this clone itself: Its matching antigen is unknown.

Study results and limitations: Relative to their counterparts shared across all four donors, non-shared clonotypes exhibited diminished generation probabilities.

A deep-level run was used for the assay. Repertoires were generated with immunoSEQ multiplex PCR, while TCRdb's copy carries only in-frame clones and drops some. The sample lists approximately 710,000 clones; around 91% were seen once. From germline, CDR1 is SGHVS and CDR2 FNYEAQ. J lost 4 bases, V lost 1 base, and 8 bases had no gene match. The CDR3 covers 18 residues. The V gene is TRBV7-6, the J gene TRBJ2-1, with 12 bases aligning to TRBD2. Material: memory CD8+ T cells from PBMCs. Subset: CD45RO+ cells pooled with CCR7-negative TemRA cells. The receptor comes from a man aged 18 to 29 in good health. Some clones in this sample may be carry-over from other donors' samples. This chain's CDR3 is CASSLEALAGGVYNEQFF. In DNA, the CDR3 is TGTGCCAGCAGCTTAGAGGCACTAGCGGGAGGCGTTTACAATGAGCAGTTCTTC. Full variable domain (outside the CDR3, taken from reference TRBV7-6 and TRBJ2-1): GAGVSQSPRYKVTKRGQDVALRCDPISGHVSLYWYRQALGQGPEFLTYFNYEAQQDKSGLPNDRFSAERPEGSISTLTIQRTEQRDSAMYRCASSLEALAGGVYNEQFFGPGTRLTVL.